This TCR beta chain is drawn from a study of blood T cell repertoires in COVID-19. Overall study: COVID-19 samples collected from the United States, Italy and Spain covered acute and convalescent phases.

Only a few counts were recorded for this clone. Authors' data handling: By means of reference gene primer amplification, nucleated cell counts were estimated. The method was immunoSEQ multiplex PCR; TCRdb's version includes in-frame clones alone and lacks a portion of them. That table supplies the V and J calls and clone size; D and trimming were determined from the DNA. This repertoire shows hundreds of thousands of clones, around 90% found once; its top ten account for approximately 1%. The length of the CDR3 is 15 residues. Trimming removed 2 bases from V and 5 bases from J, with 10 bases in between. Germline CDR1 is SEHNR and CDR2 is FQNEAQ (reference sequence). Participants reported their clinical history, and cohort assignment relied on those reports.

The sequence came from a woman aged 25-40 years who had recovered from COVID-19. Sequencing used PBMCs or T cells enriched from blood (not recorded which). This chain joins TRBV7-9 and TRBJ1-6; a possible D gene is TRBD1 (5 bases). The CDR3 DNA sequence: TGTGCCAGCAGCTTATGGGGGGTCGATAATTCACCCCTCCACTTT. Protein: CASSLWGVDNSPLHF.